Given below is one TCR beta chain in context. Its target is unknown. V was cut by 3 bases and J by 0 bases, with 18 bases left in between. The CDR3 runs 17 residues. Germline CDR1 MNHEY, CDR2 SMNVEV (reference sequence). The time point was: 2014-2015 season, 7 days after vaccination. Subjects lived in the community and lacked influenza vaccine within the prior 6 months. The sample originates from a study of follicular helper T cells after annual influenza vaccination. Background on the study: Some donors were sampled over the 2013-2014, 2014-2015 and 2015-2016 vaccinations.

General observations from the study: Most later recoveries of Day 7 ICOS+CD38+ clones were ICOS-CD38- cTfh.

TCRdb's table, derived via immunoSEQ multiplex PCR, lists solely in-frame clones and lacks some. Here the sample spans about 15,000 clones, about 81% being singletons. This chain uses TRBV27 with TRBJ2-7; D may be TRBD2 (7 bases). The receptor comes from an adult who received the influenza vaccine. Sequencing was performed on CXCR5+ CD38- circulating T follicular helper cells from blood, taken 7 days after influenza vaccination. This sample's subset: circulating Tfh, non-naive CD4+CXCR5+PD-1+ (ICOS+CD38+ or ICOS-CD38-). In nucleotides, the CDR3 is TGTGCCAGCAGTTTGCGGGTAAGGCGGGGGCCCTCCTACGAGCAGTACTTC. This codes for CASSLRVRRGPSYEQYF.